This T cell receptor (beta chain) was retrieved from a study of regulatory T cells in long-lasting Graves disease. Trimming cost V 1 base and J 1 base, with 11 bases left between them. CDR3 length: 16 amino acids. CDR1 SGHAT and CDR2 FQNNGV come from the germline V gene. Described time point: newly diagnosed GD, antithyroid drugs for less than 3 months. RNA extracted from PBMCs served as the sequencing template. This clonotype was counted ten times or more. TCR beta libraries were built with iRepertoire HTBI primers and Arm-PCR of CDR3 regions. TCRdb re-called the multiplex PCR reads through MiXCR, storing one row per CDR3 protein. The sample records 450,000 to 650,000 distinct CDR3 sequences, 16% being singletons. The sample was also linked to a second study, of T cells in Graves' hyperthyroidism and ophthalmopathy.

The TCR originated in a woman aged 40 to 65 with Graves disease. This chain connects TRBV11-2 to TRBJ2-1; a possible D gene is TRBD2 (5 bases). The sequencing here drew on peripheral blood mononuclear cells (PBMCs), taken at new diagnosis, from a patient treated with antithyroid drugs. The CDR3 protein is CASSLGARVSYNEQFF. The DNA for the CDR3 is TGTGCCAGCAGCTTAGGAGCGAGGGTTTCCTACAATGAGCAGTTCTTC.